Sequencing of this TCR beta chain was carried out in a study of T cells in Graves' hyperthyroidism and ophthalmopathy. Background on the study: Peripheral blood draws took place at initial diagnosis, ahead of any treatment. General observations from the study: A model of 13 V-J pairs discriminated ophthalmopathy from stable hyperthyroidism. Before onset, ophthalmopathy was predicted by the model a median roughly six months earlier.

Amplified TCR beta CDR3 regions derived from RNA transcripts. An initial round of RT-PCR targeting the TCR CDR3 relied on the HTBI primer set. Each CDR3 protein gets one entry after TCRdb re-called the multiplex PCR reads with MiXCR. The table records around 600,000 distinct CDR3 sequences, over 12% of them present only once. The CDR3 runs to 19 residues. V gave up 1 base and J gave up 2 bases; unmatched junction bases: 12. The germline V gene encodes CDR1 SGHDN and CDR2 FVKESK. From more than 9.5 ml of fresh peripheral blood, PBMCs were isolated. Notes on this clonotype: What it recognizes is unknown.

The clonotype originates from a woman between 18 and 30 years old with Graves' ophthalmopathy. Sequencing was performed on blood. This chain connects TRBV14 to TRBJ2-7; 12 bases are shared with TRBD2. As DNA, the CDR3 is TGTGCCAGCAGCCAAGGGGGCTGGACTAGCGGGAAGATTACCTACGAGCAGTACTTC. It specifies CASSQGGWTSGKITYEQYF. Together with reference TRBV14 and TRBJ2-7, the CDR3 gives the full variable domain: EAGVTQFPSHSVIEKGQTVTLRCDPISGHDNLYWYRRVMGKEIKFLLHFVKESKQDESGMPNNRFLAERTGGTYSTLKVQPAELEDSGVYFCASSQGGWTSGKITYEQYFGPGTRLTVT.